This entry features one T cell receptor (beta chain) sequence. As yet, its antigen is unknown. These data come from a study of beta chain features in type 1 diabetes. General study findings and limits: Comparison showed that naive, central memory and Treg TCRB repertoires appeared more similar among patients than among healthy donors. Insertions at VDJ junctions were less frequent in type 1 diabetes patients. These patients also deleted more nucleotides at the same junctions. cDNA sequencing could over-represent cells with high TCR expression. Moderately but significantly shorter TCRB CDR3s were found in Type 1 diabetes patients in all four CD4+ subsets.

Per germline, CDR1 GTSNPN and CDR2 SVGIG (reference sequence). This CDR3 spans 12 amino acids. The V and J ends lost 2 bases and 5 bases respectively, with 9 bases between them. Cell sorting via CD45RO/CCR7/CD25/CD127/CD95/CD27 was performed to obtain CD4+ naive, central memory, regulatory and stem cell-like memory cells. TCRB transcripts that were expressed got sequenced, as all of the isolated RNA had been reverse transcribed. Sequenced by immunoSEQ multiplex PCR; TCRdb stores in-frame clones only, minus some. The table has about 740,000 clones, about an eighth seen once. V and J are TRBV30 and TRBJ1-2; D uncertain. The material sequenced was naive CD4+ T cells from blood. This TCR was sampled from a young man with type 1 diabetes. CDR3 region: CAWSPQTYGYTF. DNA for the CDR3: TGTGCCTGGAGTCCTCAGACGTATGGCTACACCTTC. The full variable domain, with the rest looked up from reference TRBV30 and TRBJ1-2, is SQTIHQWPATLVQPVGSPLSLECTVEGTSNPNLYWYRQAAGRGLQLLFYSVGIGQISSEVPQNLSASRPQDRQFILSSKKLLLSDSGFYLCAWSPQTYGYTFGSGTRLTVV.